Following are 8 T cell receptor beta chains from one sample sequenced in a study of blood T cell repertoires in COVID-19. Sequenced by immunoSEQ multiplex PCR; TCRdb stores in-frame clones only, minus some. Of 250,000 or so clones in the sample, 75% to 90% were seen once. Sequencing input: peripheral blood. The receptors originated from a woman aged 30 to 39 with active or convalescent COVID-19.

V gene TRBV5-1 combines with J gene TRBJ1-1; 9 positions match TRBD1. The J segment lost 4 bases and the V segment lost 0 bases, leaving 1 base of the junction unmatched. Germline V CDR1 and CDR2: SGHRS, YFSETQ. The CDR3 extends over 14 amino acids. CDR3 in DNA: TGCGCCAGCAGCTTGGTGACAGGGGGCACTGAAGCTTTCTTT. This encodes CASSLVTGGTEAFF.

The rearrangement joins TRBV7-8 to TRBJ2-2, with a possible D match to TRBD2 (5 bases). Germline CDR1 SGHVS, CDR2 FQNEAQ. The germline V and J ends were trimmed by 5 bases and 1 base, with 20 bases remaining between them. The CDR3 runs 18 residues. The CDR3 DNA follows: TGTGCCAGCAGCCCCCTGGAGGTCTTACTGGGGAACACCGGGGAGCTGTTTTTT. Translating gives CASSPLEVLLGNTGELFF.

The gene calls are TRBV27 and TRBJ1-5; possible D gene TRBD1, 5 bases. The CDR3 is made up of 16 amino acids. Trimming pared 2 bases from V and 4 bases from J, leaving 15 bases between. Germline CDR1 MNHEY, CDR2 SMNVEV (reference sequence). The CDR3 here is CASSLRGLRGNQPQHF. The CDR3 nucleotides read TGTGCCAGCAGTTTAAGGGGACTTCGGGGAAATCAGCCCCAGCATTTT.

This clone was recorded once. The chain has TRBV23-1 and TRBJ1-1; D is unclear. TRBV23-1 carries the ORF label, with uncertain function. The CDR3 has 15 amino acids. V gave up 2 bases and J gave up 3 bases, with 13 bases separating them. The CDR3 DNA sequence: TGCGCCAGCAGTCAAGCGGCCGAGCACCACACTGAAGCTTTCTTT. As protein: CASSQAAEHHTEAFF.

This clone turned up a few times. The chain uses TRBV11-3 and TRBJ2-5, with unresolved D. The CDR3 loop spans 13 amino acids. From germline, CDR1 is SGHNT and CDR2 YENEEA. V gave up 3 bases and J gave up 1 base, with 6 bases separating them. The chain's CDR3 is CASSFGFQETQYF. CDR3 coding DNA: TGTGCCAGCAGCTTCGGGTTCCAAGAGACCCAGTACTTC.

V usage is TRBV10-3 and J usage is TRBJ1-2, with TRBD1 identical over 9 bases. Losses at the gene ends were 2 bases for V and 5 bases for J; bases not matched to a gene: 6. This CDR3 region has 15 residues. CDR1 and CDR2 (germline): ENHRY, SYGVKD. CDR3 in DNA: TGTGCCATCAGTGAGGGACAGGGGATTTATTATGGCTACACCTTC. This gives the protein CAISEGQGIYYGYTF.

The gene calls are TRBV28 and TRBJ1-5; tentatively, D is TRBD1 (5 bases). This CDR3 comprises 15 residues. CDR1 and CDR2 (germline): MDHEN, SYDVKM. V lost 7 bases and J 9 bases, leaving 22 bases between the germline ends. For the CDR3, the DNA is TGTGCCAGCACCTCTCTCCAGGGTCACGTACGGCCCCAGCATTTT. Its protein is CASTSLQGHVRPQHF.

The CDR3: CASSAALTGVLHF. The DNA of the CDR3 is TGTGCCAGCAGTGCAGCACTCACGGGAGTCCTGCATTTT. V and J are TRBV6-2 or TRBV6-3 and TRBJ1-5; no clear D gene. This CDR3 region has 13 residues. CDR1 and CDR2 from the germline V gene are MNHEY and SVGEGT. V dropped 5 bases and J dropped 15 bases, with 20 bases sitting between them.